A selection of T cell receptor beta chains follows, all from one sample in a study of T cells after yellow fever vaccination. TCRdb re-called the 5' RACE reads through MiXCR, storing one row per CDR3 protein. Here the sample spans some 340,000 distinct CDR3 sequences, roughly 3.9% being singletons. Sequencing was performed on PBMCs, taken 5 days after the yellow fever booster vaccination. The receptors were sampled from a man aged 18-30 years who received the YFV17D yellow fever vaccine. The CDR3 runs from the conserved cysteine through the conserved F or W. Fields, in order: J gene, clone size, V gene, D gene, CDR3 protein, CDR3 DNA. The D gene is left open where the match is weak. The size of a clone is reported for some rows only, either as once, few or many, or as a class for expanded clones.

TRBJ2-7,few,TRBV4-1,NA,CASSQLRSSHSYEQYF,TGCGCCAGCAGCCAATTGCGGTCCTCTCACTCCTACGAGCAGTACTTC
TRBJ1-5,few,TRBV28,NA,CASSLLRSGARNQPQHF,TGTGCCAGCAGTTTATTGCGCTCGGGGGCACGCAATCAGCCCCAGCATTTT
TRBJ1-1,NA,TRBV7-2,NA,CASSLAPRSNTEAFF,TGTGCCAGCAGCTTAGCGCCCCGGAGCAACACTGAAGCTTTCTTT
TRBJ1-5,many,TRBV10-2,NA,CASSETGLNQPQHF,TGCGCCAGCAGTGAGACAGGACTGAATCAACCCCAGCATTTT
TRBJ1-1,NA,TRBV7-2,NA,CASSLVPPGQNTEAFF,TGTGCCAGCAGCTTAGTCCCCCCGGGACAGAACACTGAAGCTTTCTTT
TRBJ2-2,many,TRBV7-8,NA,CASRKQGSSTGELFF,TGTGCCAGCAGAAAACAGGGATCGAGCACCGGGGAGCTGTTTTTT
TRBJ2-7,few,TRBV20-1,TRBD1,CSARDGDRGFYEQYF,TGCAGTGCTAGAGATGGGGACAGGGGATTTTACGAGCAGTACTTC
TRBJ2-1,many,TRBV12-3/TRBV12-4,NA,CASSWSGNEQFF,TGTGCCAGCAGTTGGTCAGGTAATGAGCAGTTCTTC
TRBJ2-3,few,TRBV19,NA,CASSNDRSGSDTQYF,TGTGCCAGTAGTAACGACAGGTCCGGTTCAGATACGCAGTATTTT
TRBJ1-3,NA,TRBV2,NA,CASALDGSGNTIYF,TGTGCCAGCGCGCTGGACGGCTCTGGAAACACCATATATTTT
TRBJ1-5,many,TRBV5-5,NA,CASSPVDQPQHF,TGTGCCAGCAGCCCCGTTGATCAGCCCCAGCATTTT
TRBJ1-6,many,TRBV20-1,TRBD1,CSATTGAHSPLHF,TGCAGTGCGACCACAGGGGCCCATTCACCCCTCCACTTT
TRBJ1-2,NA,TRBV18,TRBD1,CASSPFGTGSYGYTF,TGTGCCAGCTCACCCTTCGGGACAGGGTCCTATGGCTACACCTTC
TRBJ2-3,NA,TRBV27,NA,CASSSQQGGTDTQYF,TGTGCCAGCAGTTCCCAACAGGGAGGGACAGATACGCAGTATTTT
TRBJ2-5,NA,TRBV23-1,NA,CASSQKERSETQYF,TGCGCCAGCAGTCAAAAGGAAAGGTCGGAGACCCAGTACTTC
TRBJ2-1,many,TRBV7-2,NA,CASSAQNEQFF,TGTGCCAGCAGCGCACAGAATGAGCAGTTCTTC
TRBJ2-1,few,TRBV4-3,NA,CASSRDNGKFNEQFF,TGCGCCAGCAGCCGGGACAATGGGAAATTCAATGAGCAGTTCTTC
TRBJ2-5,NA,TRBV24-1,TRBD1,CATSLTGVQETQYF,TGTGCCACCAGTTTGACAGGGGTTCAAGAGACCCAGTACTTC
TRBJ1-2,NA,TRBV30,TRBD1,CAWSYRTGYGYTF,TGTGCCTGGAGTTATCGGACAGGGTATGGCTACACCTTC
TRBJ2-5,NA,TRBV20-1,TRBD1,CSARMGRGQETQYF,TGCAGTGCTAGAATGGGCAGGGGGCAAGAGACCCAGTACTTC
TRBJ1-5,many,TRBV5-1,NA,CASSLAPGSNQPQHF,TGCGCCAGCAGCTTGGCGCCGGGGAGCAATCAGCCCCAGCATTTT
TRBJ1-1,many,TRBV7-9,NA,CASSSGSSGAEAFF,TGTGCCAGCAGCTCCGGGAGCTCCGGCGCTGAAGCTTTCTTT
TRBJ2-3,NA,TRBV5-1,NA,CASSLTDGGTDTQYF,TGCGCCAGCAGCTTAACGGACGGGGGAACAGATACGCAGTATTTT
TRBJ2-5,many,TRBV9,NA,CASSEEDSVETQYF,TGTGCCAGCAGCGAGGAGGACAGTGTGGAGACCCAGTACTTC
TRBJ2-1,few,TRBV6-6,TRBD2,CASSSGGTNEQFF,TGTGCCAGCAGTAGCGGGGGGACGAATGAGCAGTTCTTC
TRBJ2-3,NA,TRBV5-4,TRBD1,CASSPRDRGSTDTQYF,TGTGCCAGCAGCCCCCGGGACAGGGGTAGCACAGATACGCAGTATTTT
TRBJ1-2,NA,TRBV7-9,TRBD1,CASRPWTGAFIYTF,TGTGCCAGCAGACCCTGGACAGGGGCGTTTATCTACACCTTC
TRBJ1-2,NA,TRBV12-3/TRBV12-4,NA,CASSFPGGGHGYTF,TGTGCCAGCAGTTTCCCGGGAGGTGGGCATGGCTACACCTTC
TRBJ1-5,many,TRBV29-1,NA,CSVVFKGSGNQPQHF,TGCAGCGTTGTCTTTAAGGGATCAGGCAATCAGCCCCAGCATTTT
TRBJ2-7,many,TRBV19,TRBD2,CASSILAGLSYEQYF,TGTGCCAGTAGTATCCTAGCGGGGCTTTCCTACGAGCAGTACTTC
TRBJ1-4,few,TRBV12-3/TRBV12-4,NA,CASSARGKPNEKLFF,TGTGCCAGCAGTGCCCGGGGTAAGCCGAATGAAAAACTGTTTTTT
TRBJ2-7,NA,TRBV10-2,TRBD2,CASRAGGLTYEQYF,TGCGCCAGCAGGGCGGGGGGATTGACCTACGAGCAGTACTTC
TRBJ1-1,many,TRBV20-1,NA,CSASVQGDTEAFF,TGCAGTGCTAGCGTACAGGGAGATACTGAAGCTTTCTTT
TRBJ2-6,few,TRBV18,NA,CASSPWEEGADVLTF,TGTGCCAGCTCACCATGGGAGGAGGGGGCGGACGTCCTGACTTTC
TRBJ2-5,NA,TRBV7-9,TRBD2,CASSSTGTSTETQYF,TGTGCCAGCAGCTCGACCGGGACTAGCACCGAGACCCAGTACTTC
TRBJ1-6,NA,TRBV7-2,NA,CASSLARTGNFHSPLHF,TGTGCCAGCAGCTTAGCGCGGACCGGGAATTTCCATTCACCCCTCCACTTT
TRBJ2-3,NA,TRBV13,NA,CASSNRQDTQYF,TGTGCCAGCAGCAACCGGCAGGATACGCAGTATTTT
TRBJ2-3,many,TRBV29-1,TRBD2,CSFGGARDTQYF,TGCAGCTTCGGGGGGGCCAGAGATACGCAGTATTTT
TRBJ1-1,NA,TRBV20-1,NA,CSLDRYTEAFF,TGCAGTCTCGATCGGTACACTGAAGCTTTCTTT
TRBJ2-3,few,TRBV18,NA,CASSRVSTSTDTQYF,TGTGCCAGCTCACGGGTTAGCACTAGCACAGATACGCAGTATTTT
TRBJ2-7,many,TRBV5-1,NA,CASSSPGYSGSYEQYF,TGCGCCAGCAGCTCCCCCGGTTATAGCGGATCCTACGAGCAGTACTTC